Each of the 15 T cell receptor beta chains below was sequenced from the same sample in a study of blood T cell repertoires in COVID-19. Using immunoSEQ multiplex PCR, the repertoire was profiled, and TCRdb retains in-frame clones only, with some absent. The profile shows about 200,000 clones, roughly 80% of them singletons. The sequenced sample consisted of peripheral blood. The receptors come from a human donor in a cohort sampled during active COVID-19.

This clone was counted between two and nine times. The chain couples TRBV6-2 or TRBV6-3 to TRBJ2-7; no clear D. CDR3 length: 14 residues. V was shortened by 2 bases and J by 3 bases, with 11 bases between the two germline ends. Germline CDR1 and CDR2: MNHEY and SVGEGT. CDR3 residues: CASSYASLSYEQYF. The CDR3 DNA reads TGTGCCAGCAGTTACGCAAGTCTCAGCTACGAGCAGTACTTC.

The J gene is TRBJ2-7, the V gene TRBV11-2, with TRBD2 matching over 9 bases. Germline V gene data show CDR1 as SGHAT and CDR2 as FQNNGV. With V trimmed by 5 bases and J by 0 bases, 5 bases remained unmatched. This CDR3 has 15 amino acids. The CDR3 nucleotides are TGTGCCAGCAGCCCTTGGACTAGCGTCTCCTACGAGCAGTACTTC. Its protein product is CASSPWTSVSYEQYF.

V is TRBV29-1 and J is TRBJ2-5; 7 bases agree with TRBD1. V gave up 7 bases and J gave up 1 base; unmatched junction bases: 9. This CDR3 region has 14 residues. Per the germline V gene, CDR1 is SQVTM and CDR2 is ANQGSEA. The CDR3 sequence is CSAPLTGTQETQYF. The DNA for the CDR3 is TGCAGCGCCCCTCTGACAGGGACCCAAGAGACCCAGTACTTC.

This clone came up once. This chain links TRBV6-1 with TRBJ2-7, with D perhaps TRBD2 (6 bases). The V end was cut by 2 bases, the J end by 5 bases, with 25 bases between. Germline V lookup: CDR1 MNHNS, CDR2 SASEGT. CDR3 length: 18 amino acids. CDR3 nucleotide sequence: TGTGCCAGCAGTGAAAAATTTCGGCTAGCTGGGAAGCGGGACGAGCAGTACTTC. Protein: CASSEKFRLAGKRDEQYF.

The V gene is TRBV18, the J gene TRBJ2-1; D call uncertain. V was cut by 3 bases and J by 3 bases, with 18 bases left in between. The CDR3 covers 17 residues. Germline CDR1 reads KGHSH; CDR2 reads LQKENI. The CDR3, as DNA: TGTGCCAGCTCACCTTTGATGGCCGCAAAAAGCTACAATGAGCAGTTCTTC. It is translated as CASSPLMAAKSYNEQFF.

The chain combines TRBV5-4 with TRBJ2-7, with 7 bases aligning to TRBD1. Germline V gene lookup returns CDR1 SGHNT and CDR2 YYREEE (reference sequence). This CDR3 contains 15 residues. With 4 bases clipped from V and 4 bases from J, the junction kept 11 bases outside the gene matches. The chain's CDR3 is CASSRRTGSIYEQYF. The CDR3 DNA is TGTGCCAGCAGCCGACGGACAGGTAGTATTTACGAGCAGTACTTC.

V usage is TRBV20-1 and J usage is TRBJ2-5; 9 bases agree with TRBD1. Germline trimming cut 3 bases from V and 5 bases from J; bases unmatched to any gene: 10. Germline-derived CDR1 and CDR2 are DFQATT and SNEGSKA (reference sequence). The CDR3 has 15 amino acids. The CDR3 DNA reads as TGCAGTGCTAGTCTACAGGGGGCCTTGGGGGAGACCCAGTACTTC. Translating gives CSASLQGALGETQYF.

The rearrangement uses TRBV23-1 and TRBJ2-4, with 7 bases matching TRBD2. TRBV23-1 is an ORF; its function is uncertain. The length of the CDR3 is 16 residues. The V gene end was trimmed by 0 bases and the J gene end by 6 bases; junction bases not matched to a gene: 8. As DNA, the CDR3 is TGCGCCAGCAGTCAATCGGATAACTCGGGGGGAAACATTCAGTACTTC. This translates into CASSQSDNSGGNIQYF.

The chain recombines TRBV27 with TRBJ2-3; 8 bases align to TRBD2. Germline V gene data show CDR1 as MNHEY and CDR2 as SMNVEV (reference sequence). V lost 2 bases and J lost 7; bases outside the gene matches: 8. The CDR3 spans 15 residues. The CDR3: CASSLRAGGAYTQYF. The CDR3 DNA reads TGTGCCAGCAGTTTAAGGGCGGGAGGTGCGTATACGCAGTATTTT.

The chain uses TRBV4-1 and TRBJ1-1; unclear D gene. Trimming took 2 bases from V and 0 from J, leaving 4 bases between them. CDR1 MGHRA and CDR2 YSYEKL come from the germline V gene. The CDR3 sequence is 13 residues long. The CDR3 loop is CASSQLLNTEAFF. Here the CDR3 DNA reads TGCGCCAGCAGCCAACTCTTGAACACTGAAGCTTTCTTT.

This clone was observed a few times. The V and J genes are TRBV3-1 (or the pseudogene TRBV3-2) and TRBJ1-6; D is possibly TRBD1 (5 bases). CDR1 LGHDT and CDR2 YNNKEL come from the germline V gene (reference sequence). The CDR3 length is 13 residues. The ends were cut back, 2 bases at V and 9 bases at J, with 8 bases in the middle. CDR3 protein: CASSQTGLSPLHF. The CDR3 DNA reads TGTGCCAGCAGCCAAACAGGCCTTTCACCCCTCCACTTT.

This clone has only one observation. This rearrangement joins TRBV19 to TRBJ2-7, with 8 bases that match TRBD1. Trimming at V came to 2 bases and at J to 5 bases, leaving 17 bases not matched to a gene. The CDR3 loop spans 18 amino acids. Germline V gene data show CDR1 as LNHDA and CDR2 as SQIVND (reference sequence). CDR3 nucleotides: TGTGCCAGTAGTATAATTCCCGGACAGGGACTCCGACTGAACGAGCAGTACTTC. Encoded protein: CASSIIPGQGLRLNEQYF.

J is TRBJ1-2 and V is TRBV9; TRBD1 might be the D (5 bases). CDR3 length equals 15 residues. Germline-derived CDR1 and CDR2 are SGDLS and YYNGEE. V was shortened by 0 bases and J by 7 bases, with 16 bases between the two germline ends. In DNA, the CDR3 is TGTGCCAGCAGCGTAGGAATGGGGCATAGTGGTGGCTACACCTTC. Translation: CASSVGMGHSGGYTF.

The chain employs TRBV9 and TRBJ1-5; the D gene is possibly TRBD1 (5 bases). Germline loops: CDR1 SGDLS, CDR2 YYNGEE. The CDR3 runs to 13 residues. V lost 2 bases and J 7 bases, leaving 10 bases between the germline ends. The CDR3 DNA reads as TGTGCCAGCAGCGTTGGGGAGGGGCAGCCCCAGCATTTT. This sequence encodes CASSVGEGQPQHF.

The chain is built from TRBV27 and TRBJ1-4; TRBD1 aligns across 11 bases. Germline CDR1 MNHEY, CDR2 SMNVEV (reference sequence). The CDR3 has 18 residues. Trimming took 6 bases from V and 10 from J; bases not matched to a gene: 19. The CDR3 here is CASRPNRDRGGTIGKLFF. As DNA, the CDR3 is TGTGCCAGCAGGCCTAACCGGGACAGGGGGGGGACTATAGGAAAACTGTTTTTT. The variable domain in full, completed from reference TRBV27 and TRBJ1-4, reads EAQVTQNPRYLITVTGKKLTVTCSQNMNHEYMSWYRQDPGLGLRQIYYSMNVEVTDKGDVPEGYKVSRKEKRNFPLILESPSPNQTSLYFCASRPNRDRGGTIGKLFFGSGTQLSVL.